This T cell receptor beta chain was observed in a study of T cell responses to AZD1222 COVID-19 vaccine. Looked up from germline, CDR1 is SGHDT and CDR2 is YYEEEE. The CDR3 has 15 amino acids. V dropped 2 bases and J dropped 3; count of bases not matched to a gene: 7. Clones were read by immunoSEQ multiplex PCR, and TCRdb kept only the in-frame ones, dropping some. This sample has around 110,000 clones, with more than 85% found just once. The sample consisted of peripheral blood, taken on day 0 of AZD1222 vaccination. The receptor's source is an adult in good health. The chain carries TRBV5-6 and TRBJ1-1; 7 nucleotides line up with TRBD1. The CDR3 DNA follows: TGTGCCAGCAGCTTAGGGGGACAGTTTTACACTGAAGCTTTCTTT. It is translated as CASSLGGQFYTEAFF.